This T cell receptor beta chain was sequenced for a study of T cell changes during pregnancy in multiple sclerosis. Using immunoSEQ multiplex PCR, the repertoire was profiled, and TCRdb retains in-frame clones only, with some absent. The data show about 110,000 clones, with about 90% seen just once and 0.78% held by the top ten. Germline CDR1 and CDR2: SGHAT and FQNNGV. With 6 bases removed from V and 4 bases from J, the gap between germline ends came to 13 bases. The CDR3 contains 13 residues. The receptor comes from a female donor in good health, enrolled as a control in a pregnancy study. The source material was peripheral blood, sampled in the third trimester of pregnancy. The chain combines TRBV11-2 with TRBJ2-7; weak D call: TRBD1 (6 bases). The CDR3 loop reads CASRDTGKYEQYF. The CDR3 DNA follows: TGTGCCAGCAGAGATACAGGGAAGTACGAGCAGTACTTC.